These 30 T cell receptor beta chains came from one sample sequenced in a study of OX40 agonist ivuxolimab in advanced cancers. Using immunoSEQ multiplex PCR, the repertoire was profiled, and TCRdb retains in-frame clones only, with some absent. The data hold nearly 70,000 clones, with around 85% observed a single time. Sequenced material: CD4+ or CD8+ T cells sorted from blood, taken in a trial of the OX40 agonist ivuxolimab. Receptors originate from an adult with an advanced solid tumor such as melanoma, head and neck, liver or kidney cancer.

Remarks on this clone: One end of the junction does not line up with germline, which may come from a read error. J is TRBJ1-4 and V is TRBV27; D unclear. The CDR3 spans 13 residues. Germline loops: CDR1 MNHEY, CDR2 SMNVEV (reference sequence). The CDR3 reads CTSSRVEGEKLFF. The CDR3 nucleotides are TGTACCAGCTCCCGGGTAGAGGGAGAAAAACTGTTTTTT.

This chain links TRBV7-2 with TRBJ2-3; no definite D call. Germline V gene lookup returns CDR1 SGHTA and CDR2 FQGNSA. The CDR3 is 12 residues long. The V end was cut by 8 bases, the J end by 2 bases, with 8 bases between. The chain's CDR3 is CASAPYTDTQYF. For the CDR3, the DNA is TGTGCCAGCGCACCGTACACAGATACGCAGTATTTT.

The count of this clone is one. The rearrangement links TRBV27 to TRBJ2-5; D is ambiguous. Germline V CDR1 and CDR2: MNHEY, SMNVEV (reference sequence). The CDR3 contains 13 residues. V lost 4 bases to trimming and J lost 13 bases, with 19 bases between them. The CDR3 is CASSSLRQTAWYF. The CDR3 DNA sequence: TGTGCCAGCAGTTCCCTTAGACAAACGGCCTGGTACTTC.

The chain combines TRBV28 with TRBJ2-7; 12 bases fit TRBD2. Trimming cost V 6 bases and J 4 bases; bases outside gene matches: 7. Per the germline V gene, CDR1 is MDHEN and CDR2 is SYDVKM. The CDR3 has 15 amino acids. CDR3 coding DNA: TGTGCCAGCAGGGATAGAGGACTAGCGGGGTACGAGCAGTACTTC. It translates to CASRDRGLAGYEQYF.

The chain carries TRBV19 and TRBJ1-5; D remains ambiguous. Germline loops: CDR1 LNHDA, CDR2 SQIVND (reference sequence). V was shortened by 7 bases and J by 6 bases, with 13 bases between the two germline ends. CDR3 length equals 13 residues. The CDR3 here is CASTNGPIQPQHF. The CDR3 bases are TGTGCCAGTACCAACGGACCGATTCAGCCCCAGCATTTT.

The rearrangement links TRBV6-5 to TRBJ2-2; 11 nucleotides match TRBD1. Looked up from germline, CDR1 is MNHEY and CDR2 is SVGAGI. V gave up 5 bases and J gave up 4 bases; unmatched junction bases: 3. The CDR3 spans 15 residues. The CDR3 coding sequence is TGTGCCAGCAGTGGACAGGGGGCGAGCACCGGGGAGCTGTTTTTT. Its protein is CASSGQGASTGELFF.

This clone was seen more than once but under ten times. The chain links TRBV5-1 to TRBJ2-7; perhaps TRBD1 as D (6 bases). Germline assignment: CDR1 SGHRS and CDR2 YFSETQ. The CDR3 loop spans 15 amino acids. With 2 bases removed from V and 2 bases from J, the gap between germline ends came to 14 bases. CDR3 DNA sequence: TGCGCCAGCAGCTTAGGAACAGGGCCGGCCTACGAGCAGTACTTC. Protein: CASSLGTGPAYEQYF.

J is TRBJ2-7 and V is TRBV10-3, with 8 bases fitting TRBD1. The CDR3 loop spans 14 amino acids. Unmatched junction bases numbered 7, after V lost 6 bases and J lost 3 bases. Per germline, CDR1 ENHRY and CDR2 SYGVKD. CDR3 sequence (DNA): TGTGCCATCAGCTCCGGGACAGGTTACTACGAGCAGTACTTC. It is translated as CAISSGTGYYEQYF.

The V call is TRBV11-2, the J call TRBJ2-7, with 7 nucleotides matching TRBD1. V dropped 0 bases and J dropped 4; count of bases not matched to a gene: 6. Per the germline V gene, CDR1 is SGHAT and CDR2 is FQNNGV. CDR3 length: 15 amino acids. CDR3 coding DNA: TGTGCCAGCAGCTTAGAAAGGGACAGACCTTACGAGCAGTACTTC. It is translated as CASSLERDRPYEQYF.

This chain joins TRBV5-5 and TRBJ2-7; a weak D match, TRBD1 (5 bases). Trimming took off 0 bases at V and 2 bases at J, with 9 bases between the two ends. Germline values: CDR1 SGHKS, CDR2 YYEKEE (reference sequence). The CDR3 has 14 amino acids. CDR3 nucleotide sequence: TGTGCCAGCAGCTTGGCAGGGAAGGCCTACGAGCAGTACTTC. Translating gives CASSLAGKAYEQYF.

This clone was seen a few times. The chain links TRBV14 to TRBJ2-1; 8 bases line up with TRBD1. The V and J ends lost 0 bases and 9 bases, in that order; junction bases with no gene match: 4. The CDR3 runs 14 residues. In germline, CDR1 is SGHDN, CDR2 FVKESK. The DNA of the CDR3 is TGTGCCAGCAGCCAAGATCCACAGGGGGGTGAGCAGTTCTTC. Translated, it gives CASSQDPQGGEQFF.

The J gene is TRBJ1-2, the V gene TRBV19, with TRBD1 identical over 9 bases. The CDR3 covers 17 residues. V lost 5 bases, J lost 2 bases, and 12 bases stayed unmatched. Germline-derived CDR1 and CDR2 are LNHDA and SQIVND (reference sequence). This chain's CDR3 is CASSFPIPGTGNYGYTF. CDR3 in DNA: TGTGCCAGTAGTTTTCCTATACCCGGGACAGGGAACTATGGCTACACCTTC. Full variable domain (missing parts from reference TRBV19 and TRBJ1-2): DGGITQSPKYLFRKEGQNVTLSCEQNLNHDAMYWYRQDPGQGLRLIYYSQIVNDFQKGDIAEGYSVSREKKESFPLTVTSAQKNPTAFYLCASSFPIPGTGNYGYTFGSGTRLTVV.

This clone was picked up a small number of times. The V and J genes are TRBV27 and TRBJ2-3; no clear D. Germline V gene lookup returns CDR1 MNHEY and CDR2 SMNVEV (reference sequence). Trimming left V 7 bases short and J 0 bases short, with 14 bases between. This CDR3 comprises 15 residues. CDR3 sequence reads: CASIRALDSTDTQYF. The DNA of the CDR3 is TGTGCCAGCATTCGAGCACTCGATAGCACAGATACGCAGTATTTT.

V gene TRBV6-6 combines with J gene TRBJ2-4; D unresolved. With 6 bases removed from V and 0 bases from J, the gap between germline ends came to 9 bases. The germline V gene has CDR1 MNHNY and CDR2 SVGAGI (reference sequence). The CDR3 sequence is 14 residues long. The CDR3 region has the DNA TGTGCCAGCAGGCCCGAGTTAGCCAAAAACATTCAGTACTTC. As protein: CASRPELAKNIQYF.

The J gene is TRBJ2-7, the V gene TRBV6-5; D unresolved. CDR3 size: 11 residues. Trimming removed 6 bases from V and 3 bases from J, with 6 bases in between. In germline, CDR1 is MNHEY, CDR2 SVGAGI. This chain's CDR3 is CASSSLYEQYF. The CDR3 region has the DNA TGTGCCAGCAGCTCACTCTACGAGCAGTACTTC.

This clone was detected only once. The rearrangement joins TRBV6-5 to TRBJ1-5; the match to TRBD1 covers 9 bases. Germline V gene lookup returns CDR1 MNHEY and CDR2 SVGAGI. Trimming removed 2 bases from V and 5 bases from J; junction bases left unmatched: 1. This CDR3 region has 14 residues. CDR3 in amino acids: CASSYRTGDQPQHF. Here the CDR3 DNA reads TGTGCCAGCAGTTACCGGACAGGGGATCAGCCCCAGCATTTT.

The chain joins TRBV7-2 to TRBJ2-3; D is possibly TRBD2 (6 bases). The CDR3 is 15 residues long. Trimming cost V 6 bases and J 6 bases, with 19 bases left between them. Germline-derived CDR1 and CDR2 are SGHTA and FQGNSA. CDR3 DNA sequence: TGTGCCAGCAGACCTCCGGGACTCTCCTCGGATACGCAGTATTTT. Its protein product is CASRPPGLSSDTQYF.

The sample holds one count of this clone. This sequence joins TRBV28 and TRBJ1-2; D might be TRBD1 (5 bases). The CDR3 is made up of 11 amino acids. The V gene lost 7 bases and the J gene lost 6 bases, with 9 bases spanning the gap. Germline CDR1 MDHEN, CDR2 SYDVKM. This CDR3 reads CASKKGHGYTF. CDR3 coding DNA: TGTGCCAGCAAAAAGGGACATGGCTACACCTTC.

CDR3 protein: CASSLTEDTEAFF. DNA for the CDR3: TGCGCCAGCAGCTTGACAGAAGACACTGAAGCTTTCTTT. The V gene is TRBV5-1, the J gene TRBJ1-1; no definite D call. The CDR3 spans 13 residues. CDR1 and CDR2 (germline): SGHRS, YFSETQ. Deletions cut 1 base from V and 3 bases from J, with 7 bases between.

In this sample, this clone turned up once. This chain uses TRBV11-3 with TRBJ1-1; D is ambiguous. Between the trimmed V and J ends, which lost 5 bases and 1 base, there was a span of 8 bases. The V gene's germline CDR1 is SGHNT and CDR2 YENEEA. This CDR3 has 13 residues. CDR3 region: CASSAGENTEAFF. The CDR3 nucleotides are TGTGCCAGCAGCGCTGGAGAGAACACTGAAGCTTTCTTT.

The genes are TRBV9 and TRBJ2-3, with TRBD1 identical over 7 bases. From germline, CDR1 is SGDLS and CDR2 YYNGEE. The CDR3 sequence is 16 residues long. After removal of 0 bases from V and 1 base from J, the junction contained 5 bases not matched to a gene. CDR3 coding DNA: TGTGCCAGCAGCGTAGGAATAACAGGGGGCACAGATACGCAGTATTTT. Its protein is CASSVGITGGTDTQYF.

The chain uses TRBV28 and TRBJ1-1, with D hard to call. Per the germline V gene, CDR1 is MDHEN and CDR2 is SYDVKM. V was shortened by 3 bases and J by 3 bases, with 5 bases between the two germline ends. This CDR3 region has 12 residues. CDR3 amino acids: CASSFGYTEAFF. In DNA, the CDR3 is TGTGCCAGCAGTTTCGGTTACACTGAAGCTTTCTTT.

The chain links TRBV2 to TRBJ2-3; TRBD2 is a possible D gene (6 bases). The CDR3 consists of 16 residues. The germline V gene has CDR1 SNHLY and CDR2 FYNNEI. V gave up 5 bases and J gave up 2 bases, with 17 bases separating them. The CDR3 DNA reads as TGTGCCAGCAGTAAGTGGGAGGCGGGTTTCACAGATACGCAGTATTTT. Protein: CASSKWEAGFTDTQYF.

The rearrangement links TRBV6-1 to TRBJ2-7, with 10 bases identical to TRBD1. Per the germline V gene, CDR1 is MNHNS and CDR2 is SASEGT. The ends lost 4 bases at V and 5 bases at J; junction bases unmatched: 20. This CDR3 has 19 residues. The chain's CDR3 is CASSVLSPGQGTAGNEQYF. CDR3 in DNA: TGTGCCAGCAGTGTTCTAAGCCCGGGACAGGGGACCGCCGGGAACGAGCAGTACTTC.

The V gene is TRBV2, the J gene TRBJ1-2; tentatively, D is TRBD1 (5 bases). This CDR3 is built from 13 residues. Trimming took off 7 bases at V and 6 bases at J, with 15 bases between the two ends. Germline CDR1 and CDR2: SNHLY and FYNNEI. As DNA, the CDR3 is TGTGCCAGCATTGGTGGGGGGATCGATGGCTACACCTTC. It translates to CASIGGGIDGYTF.

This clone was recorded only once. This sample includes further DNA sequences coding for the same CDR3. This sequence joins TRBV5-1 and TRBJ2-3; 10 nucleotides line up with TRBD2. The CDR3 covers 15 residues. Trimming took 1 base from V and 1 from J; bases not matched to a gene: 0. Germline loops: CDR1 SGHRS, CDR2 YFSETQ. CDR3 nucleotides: TGCGCCAGCAGCTTGACTAGCGGGGGCACAGATACGCAGTATTTT. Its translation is CASSLTSGGTDTQYF.

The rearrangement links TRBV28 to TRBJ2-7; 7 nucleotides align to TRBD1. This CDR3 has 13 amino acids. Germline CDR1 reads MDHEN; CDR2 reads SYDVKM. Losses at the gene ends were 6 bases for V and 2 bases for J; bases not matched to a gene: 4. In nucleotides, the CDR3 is TGTGCCAGCAGCTCGGGACAGACCTACGAGCAGTACTTC. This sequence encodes CASSSGQTYEQYF.

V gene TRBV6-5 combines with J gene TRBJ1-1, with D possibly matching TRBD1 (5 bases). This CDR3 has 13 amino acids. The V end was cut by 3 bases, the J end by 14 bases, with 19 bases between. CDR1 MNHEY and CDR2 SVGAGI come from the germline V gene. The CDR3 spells CASSYLEDKGRFF. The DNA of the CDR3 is TGTGCCAGCAGTTATCTCGAGGACAAGGGAAGGTTCTTT.

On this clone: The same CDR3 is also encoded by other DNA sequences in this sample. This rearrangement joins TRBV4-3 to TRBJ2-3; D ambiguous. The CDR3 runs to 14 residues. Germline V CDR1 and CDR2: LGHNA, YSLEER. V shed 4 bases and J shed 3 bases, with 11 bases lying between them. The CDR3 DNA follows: TGCGCCAGCAGCCCCAGTCGACCGACAGATACGCAGTATTTT. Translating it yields CASSPSRPTDTQYF.

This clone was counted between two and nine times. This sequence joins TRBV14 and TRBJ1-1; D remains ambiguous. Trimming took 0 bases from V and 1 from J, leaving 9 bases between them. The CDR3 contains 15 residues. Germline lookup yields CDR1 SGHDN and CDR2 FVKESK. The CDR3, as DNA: TGTGCCAGCAGCCAAGATTTGATAGGGAACACTGAAGCTTTCTTT. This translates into CASSQDLIGNTEAFF. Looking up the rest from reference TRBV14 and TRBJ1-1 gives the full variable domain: EAGVTQFPSHSVIEKGQTVTLRCDPISGHDNLYWYRRVMGKEIKFLLHFVKESKQDESGMPNNRFLAERTGGTYSTLKVQPAELEDSGVYFCASSQDLIGNTEAFFGQGTRLTVV.